This T cell receptor beta chain was documented in a study of blood T cell repertoires in COVID-19. The assay was immunoSEQ multiplex PCR, and TCRdb's table has in-frame clones only and misses some. The repertoire holds about 160,000 clones, with roughly 84% as singletons. Participants were aged roughly 18 to 89 years from around 24 US areas. Categorization into cohorts depended on clinical history that participants reported. Source material: PBMCs or T cells enriched from blood (not recorded which). The sequence was obtained from a man aged 60 to 75 who had recovered from COVID-19.

The CDR3 loop reads CASSQDVWGVGTEAFF. The DNA of the CDR3 is TGTGCCAGCAGCCAAGATGTGTGGGGGGTTGGCACTGAAGCTTTCTTT. The rearrangement joins TRBV3-1 (or the pseudogene TRBV3-2) to TRBJ1-1; possible D gene TRBD1, 5 bases. The CDR3 is made up of 16 amino acids. The V gene's germline CDR1 is LGHDT and CDR2 YNNKEL (reference sequence). Trimming pared 0 bases from V and 4 bases from J, leaving 15 bases between.